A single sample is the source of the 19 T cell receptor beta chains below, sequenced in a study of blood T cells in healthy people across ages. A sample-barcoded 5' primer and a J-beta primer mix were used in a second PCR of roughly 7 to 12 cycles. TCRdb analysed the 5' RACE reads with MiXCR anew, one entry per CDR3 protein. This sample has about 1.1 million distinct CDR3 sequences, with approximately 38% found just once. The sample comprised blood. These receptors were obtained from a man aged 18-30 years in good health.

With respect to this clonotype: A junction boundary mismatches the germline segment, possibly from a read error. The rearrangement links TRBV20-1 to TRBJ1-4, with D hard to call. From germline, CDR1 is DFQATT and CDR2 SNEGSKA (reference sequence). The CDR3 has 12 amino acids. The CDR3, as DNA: TGCAGTGCTACGAGAACTAATGAAGAACTGTTTTTT. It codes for CSATRTNEELFF.

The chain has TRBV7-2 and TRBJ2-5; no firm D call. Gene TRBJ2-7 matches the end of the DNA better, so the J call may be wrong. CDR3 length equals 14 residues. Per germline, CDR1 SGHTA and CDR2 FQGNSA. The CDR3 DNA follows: TGTGCCAGCAGCCCGGGCTCAATCCCTTACGAGCAGTACTTC. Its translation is CASSPGSIPYEQYF.

The CDR3, as DNA: TGTGCCAGCAGTTTCGGCCTCGGCGGGGGGGCCAACGTCCTGACTTTC. It yields the protein CASSFGLGGGANVLTF. The rearrangement joins TRBV6-2 or TRBV6-3 to TRBJ2-6; possible D gene TRBD2, 5 bases. The CDR3 totals 16 residues. Trimming took off 4 bases at V and 4 bases at J, with 14 bases between the two ends. Germline lookup yields CDR1 MNHEY and CDR2 SVGEGT.

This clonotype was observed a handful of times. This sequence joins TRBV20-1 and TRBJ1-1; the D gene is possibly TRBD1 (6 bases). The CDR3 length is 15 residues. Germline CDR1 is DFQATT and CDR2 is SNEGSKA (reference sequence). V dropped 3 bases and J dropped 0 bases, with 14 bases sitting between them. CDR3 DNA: TGCAGTGCTAGGAGAGGGACACACATGAACACTGAAGCTTTCTTT. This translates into CSARRGTHMNTEAFF.

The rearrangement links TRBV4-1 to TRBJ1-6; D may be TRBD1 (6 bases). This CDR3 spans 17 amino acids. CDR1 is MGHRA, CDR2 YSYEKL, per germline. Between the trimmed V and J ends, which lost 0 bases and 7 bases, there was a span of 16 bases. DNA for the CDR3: TGCGCCAGCAGCCAAGAGGGGTGGGGGCTGGGAAATTCACCCCTCCACTTT. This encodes CASSQEGWGLGNSPLHF.

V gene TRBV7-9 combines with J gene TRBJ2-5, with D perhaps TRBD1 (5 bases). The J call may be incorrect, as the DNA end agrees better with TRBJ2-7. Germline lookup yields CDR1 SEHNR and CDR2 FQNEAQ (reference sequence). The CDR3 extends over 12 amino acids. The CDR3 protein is CASGPTGYEQYF. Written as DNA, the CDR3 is TGTGCCAGCGGTCCAACAGGTTACGAGCAGTACTTC.

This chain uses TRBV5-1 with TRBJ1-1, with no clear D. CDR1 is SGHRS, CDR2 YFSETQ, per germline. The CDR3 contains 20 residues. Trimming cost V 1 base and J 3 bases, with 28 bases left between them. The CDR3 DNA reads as TGCGCCAGCAGCTTGAGTTTGGTCCCGGAAGGACGTCCCAAGGACACTGAAGCTTTCTTT. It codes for CASSLSLVPEGRPKDTEAFF.

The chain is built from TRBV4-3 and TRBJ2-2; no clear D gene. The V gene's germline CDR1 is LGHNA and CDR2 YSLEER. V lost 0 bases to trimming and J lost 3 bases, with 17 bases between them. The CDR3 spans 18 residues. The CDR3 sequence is CASSQDIMGQTHTGELFF. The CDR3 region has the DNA TGCGCCAGCAGCCAAGATATCATGGGCCAGACACACACCGGGGAGCTGTTTTTT.

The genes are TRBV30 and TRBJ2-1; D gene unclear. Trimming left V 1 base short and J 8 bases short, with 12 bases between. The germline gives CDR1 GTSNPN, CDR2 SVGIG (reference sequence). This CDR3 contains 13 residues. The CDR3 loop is CAWSARQRDEQFF. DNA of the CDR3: TGTGCCTGGAGTGCTAGACAACGGGATGAGCAGTTCTTC.

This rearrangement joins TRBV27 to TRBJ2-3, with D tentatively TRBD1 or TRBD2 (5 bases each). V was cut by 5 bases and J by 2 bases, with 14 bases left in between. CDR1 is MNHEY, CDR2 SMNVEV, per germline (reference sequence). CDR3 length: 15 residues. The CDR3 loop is CASSPRDRYTDTQYF. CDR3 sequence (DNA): TGTGCCAGCAGTCCCCGGGACCGATACACAGATACGCAGTATTTT.

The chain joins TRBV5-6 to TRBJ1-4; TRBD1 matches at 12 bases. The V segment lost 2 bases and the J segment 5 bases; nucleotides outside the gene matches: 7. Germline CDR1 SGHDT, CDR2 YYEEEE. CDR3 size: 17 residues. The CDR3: CASSFSGQGARNEKLFF. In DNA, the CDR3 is TGTGCCAGCAGCTTTTCGGGACAGGGGGCGAGGAATGAAAAACTGTTTTTT. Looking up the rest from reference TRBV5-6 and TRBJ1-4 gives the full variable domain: DAGVTQSPTHLIKTRGQQVTLRCSPKSGHDTVSWYQQALGQGPQFIFQYYEEEERQRGNFPDRFSGHQFPNYSSELNVNALLLGDSALYLCASSFSGQGARNEKLFFGSGTQLSVL.

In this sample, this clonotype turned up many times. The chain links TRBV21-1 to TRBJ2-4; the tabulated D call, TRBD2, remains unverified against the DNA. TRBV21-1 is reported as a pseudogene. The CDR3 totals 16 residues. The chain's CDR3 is CASSKSRAGYKNIQYF. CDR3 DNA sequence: TGTGCCAGCAGCAAATCAAGGGCAGGCTACAAAAACATTCAGTACTTC.

Here the CDR3 DNA reads TGTGCCAGCAGCCGGCGAGCGGACAGCTACGAGCAGTACTTC. It is translated as CASSRRADSYEQYF. The rearrangement joins TRBV3-1 to TRBJ2-4, with D tentatively TRBD1 (6 bases). The J call is in doubt because the DNA end fits TRBJ2-7 better. From germline, CDR1 is LGHDT and CDR2 YNNKEL (reference sequence). The CDR3 runs 14 residues.

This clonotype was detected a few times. The CDR3 here is CASSVGEADTQYF. The CDR3 DNA reads TGTGCCAGCAGCGTGGGAGAAGCAGATACGCAGTATTTT. The chain joins TRBV9 to TRBJ2-3, with D tentatively TRBD2 (5 bases). Trimming removed 2 bases at V and 4 bases at J, with 8 bases between. This CDR3 contains 13 residues. The germline V gene encodes CDR1 SGDLS and CDR2 YYNGEE.

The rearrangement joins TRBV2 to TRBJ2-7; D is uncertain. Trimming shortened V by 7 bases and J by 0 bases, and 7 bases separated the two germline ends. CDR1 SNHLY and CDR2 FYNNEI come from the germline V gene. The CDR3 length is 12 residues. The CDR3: CASTTRSYEQYF. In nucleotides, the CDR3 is TGTGCCAGCACAACGCGCTCCTACGAGCAGTACTTC. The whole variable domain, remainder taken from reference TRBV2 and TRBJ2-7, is EPEVTQTPSHQVTQMGQEVILRCVPISNHLYFYWYRQILGQKVEFLVSFYNNEISEKSEIFDDQFSVERPDGSNFTLKIRSTKLEDSAMYFCASTTRSYEQYFGPGTRLTVT.

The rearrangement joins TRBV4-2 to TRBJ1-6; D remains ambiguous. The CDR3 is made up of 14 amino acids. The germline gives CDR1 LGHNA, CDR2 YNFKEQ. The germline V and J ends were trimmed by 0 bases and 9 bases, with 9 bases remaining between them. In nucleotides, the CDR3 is TGTGCCAGCAGCCAAGAGCGTGTCGGTTCACCCCTCCACTTT. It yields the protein CASSQERVGSPLHF.

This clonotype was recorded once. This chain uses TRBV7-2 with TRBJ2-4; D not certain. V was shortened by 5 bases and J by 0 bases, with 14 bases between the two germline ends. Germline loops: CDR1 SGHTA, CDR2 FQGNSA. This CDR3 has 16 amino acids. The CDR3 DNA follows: TGTGCCAGCAGCCTCCGCCCCAGACTAGCCAAAAACATTCAGTACTTC. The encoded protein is CASSLRPRLAKNIQYF.

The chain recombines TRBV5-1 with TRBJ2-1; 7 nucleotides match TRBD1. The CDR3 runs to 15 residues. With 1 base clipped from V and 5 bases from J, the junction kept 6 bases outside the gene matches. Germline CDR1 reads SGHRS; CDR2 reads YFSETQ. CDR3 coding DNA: TGCGCCAGCAGCTTGAGGTACAGGGGTCACAATGAGCAGTTCTTC. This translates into CASSLRYRGHNEQFF.

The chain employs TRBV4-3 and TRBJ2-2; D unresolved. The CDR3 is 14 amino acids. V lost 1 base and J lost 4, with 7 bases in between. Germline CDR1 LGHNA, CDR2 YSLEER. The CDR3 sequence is CASSQALGTGELFF. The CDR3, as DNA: TGCGCCAGCAGCCAAGCCTTGGGCACCGGGGAGCTGTTTTTT.